Presented here are 23 T cell receptor beta chains from one specimen sequenced in a study of blood T cell repertoires in COVID-19. Only in-frame clones appear in the TCRdb table, and some are missing; sequencing was by immunoSEQ multiplex PCR. The repertoire holds about 140,000 clones, with around nine tenths as singletons. The sample was peripheral blood. These receptors all come from a man in his 60s with active or convalescent COVID-19.

The chain joins TRBV4-3 to TRBJ2-7, with 10 bases fitting TRBD1. The V and J ends lost 4 bases and 5 bases, in that order; junction bases with no gene match: 8. CDR1 is LGHNA and CDR2 is YSLEER in the germline V gene. The CDR3 runs 15 residues. The CDR3 protein is CASSPGQGGTHEQYF. The CDR3, as DNA: TGCGCCAGCAGCCCTGGACAGGGGGGGACCCACGAGCAGTACTTC.

CDR3 nucleotides: TGTGCCAGCAGCGGGGCAAGAGGGAACACTGAAGCTTTCTTT. Its translation is CASSGARGNTEAFF. V gene TRBV5-8 combines with J gene TRBJ1-1; D possibly corresponds to TRBD1 (5 bases). The CDR3 consists of 14 residues. Germline-derived CDR1 and CDR2 are SGHTS and YDEGEE. Trimming stripped 4 bases from V and 1 base from J, with 11 bases between.

CDR3 amino acids: CASSLTGTGFNQPQHF. The CDR3 DNA reads TGTGCCAGCAGTTTAACCGGGACAGGGTTCAATCAGCCCCAGCATTTT. The chain joins TRBV27 to TRBJ1-5, with TRBD1 identical over 9 bases. Germline V gene sequence: CDR1 MNHEY, CDR2 SMNVEV (reference sequence). The CDR3 extends over 16 amino acids. With V trimmed by 2 bases and J by 3 bases, 5 bases remained unmatched.

V is TRBV5-6 and J is TRBJ1-2, with D perhaps matching TRBD1 (6 bases). There are 16 residues in the CDR3. Germline V gives CDR1 SGHDT, CDR2 YYEEEE. V was clipped by 4 bases and J by 0 bases, with 16 bases between them. CDR3 protein: CASSRWGQGANYGYTF. In nucleotides, the CDR3 is TGTGCCAGCAGCCGCTGGGGACAAGGAGCTAACTATGGCTACACCTTC.

The chain joins TRBV11-1 to TRBJ1-2; D gene uncertain. Germline V gene sequence: CDR1 SGHAT, CDR2 FQDESV (reference sequence). The CDR3 sequence is 14 residues long. Trimming removed 6 bases at V and 4 bases at J, with 15 bases between. The CDR3 region is CASRPIDSRYGYTF. CDR3 DNA sequence: TGTGCCAGCAGGCCCATCGATTCGCGCTATGGCTACACCTTC.

The genes are TRBV10-1 and TRBJ2-7; 7 positions agree with TRBD1. The V segment lost 5 bases and the J segment 1 base; nucleotides outside the gene matches: 2. This CDR3 has 13 residues. Germline V gene lookup returns CDR1 WNHNN and CDR2 SYGVQD (reference sequence). The CDR3 loop is CASSPGGSYEQYF. CDR3 sequence (DNA): TGCGCCAGCAGTCCAGGGGGTTCCTACGAGCAGTACTTC.

This clone was observed a single time. The chain links TRBV2 to TRBJ2-1, with 11 bases identical to TRBD2. V lost 3 bases, J lost 8 bases, and 9 bases stayed unmatched. The V gene's germline CDR1 is SNHLY and CDR2 FYNNEI. The CDR3 has 16 amino acids. CDR3 bases: TGTGCCAGCAGTGACGCCAGACTAGCGGGAAAGGATGAGCAGTTCTTC. This encodes CASSDARLAGKDEQFF.

The chain combines TRBV19 with TRBJ2-5; D is undetermined. Germline CDR1 and CDR2: LNHDA and SQIVND (reference sequence). The V and J ends lost 3 bases and 5 bases respectively, with 19 bases between them. The CDR3 has 16 amino acids. As DNA, the CDR3 is TGTGCCAGTAGTATCGGAGTGAATAAAGTGATGGAGACCCAGTACTTC. Its translation: CASSIGVNKVMETQYF.

The V call is TRBV28, the J call TRBJ1-1; D not certain. Germline V gene lookup returns CDR1 MDHEN and CDR2 SYDVKM. Deletions cut 6 bases from V and 0 bases from J, with 8 bases between. This CDR3 spans 13 amino acids. CDR3 sequence reads: CASRPPMNTEAFF. The CDR3 bases are TGTGCCAGCAGGCCACCTATGAACACTGAAGCTTTCTTT.

This chain links TRBV2 with TRBJ1-4; 7 bases are shared with TRBD1. J was trimmed by 8 bases and V by 3 bases; bases with no gene match: 9. Germline CDR1 is SNHLY and CDR2 is FYNNEI. The CDR3 is made up of 15 amino acids. CDR3 amino acids: CASSERQGVREKLFF. For the CDR3, the DNA is TGTGCCAGCAGTGAGAGACAGGGTGTGAGGGAAAAACTGTTTTTT.

The chain recombines TRBV27 with TRBJ2-7; 9 nucleotides line up with TRBD1. The germline CDR1 and CDR2 sequences are MNHEY and SMNVEV (reference sequence). V was clipped by 5 bases and J by 3 bases; unmatched bases: 5. The CDR3 runs to 14 residues. The CDR3 nucleotides are TGTGCCAGCAGTAAGGGGACAGGGAACTACGAGCAGTACTTC. Residues: CASSKGTGNYEQYF.

Here the CDR3 reads CASSPTGRSTDTQYF. The CDR3 region has the DNA TGTGCCAGCAGTCCGACAGGGAGGAGCACAGATACGCAGTATTTT. The rearrangement uses TRBV7-8 and TRBJ2-3, with TRBD1 as a possible D gene (7 bases). V was shortened by 6 bases and J by 0 bases, with 13 bases between the two germline ends. Germline V CDR1 and CDR2: SGHVS, FQNEAQ. CDR3 length: 15 amino acids.

The rearrangement links TRBV19 to TRBJ2-2; D is possibly TRBD2 (6 bases). The CDR3 loop spans 18 amino acids. V lost 3 bases and J 5 bases, leaving 22 bases between the germline ends. The germline CDR1 and CDR2 sequences are LNHDA and SQIVND (reference sequence). The CDR3: CASSIRFAPGDLTGELFF. CDR3 coding DNA: TGTGCCAGTAGTATCAGATTTGCGCCGGGGGACCTTACCGGGGAGCTGTTTTTT.

This chain links TRBV6-6 with TRBJ2-1; D might be TRBD1 (5 bases). Germline V gene lookup returns CDR1 MNHNY and CDR2 SVGAGI (reference sequence). The CDR3 is 11 amino acids. V was pared by 6 bases and J by 14 bases, with 14 bases between. DNA of the CDR3: TGTGCCAGCAGAAACCGACAGAAGGAGTTCTTC. The encoded protein is CASRNRQKEFF.

The V and J genes are TRBV28 and TRBJ1-5; D is unresolved. The CDR3 has 11 amino acids. Trimming removed 3 bases from V and 6 bases from J, with 3 bases in between. Germline CDR1 reads MDHEN; CDR2 reads SYDVKM. CDR3 residues: CASSLSQPQHF. CDR3 DNA sequence: TGTGCCAGCAGTTTGAGTCAGCCCCAGCATTTT. Using reference TRBV28 and TRBJ1-5 for the parts outside the CDR3, the full variable domain is DVKVTQSSRYLVKRTGEKVFLECVQDMDHENMFWYRQDPGLGLRLIYFSYDVKMKEKGDIPEGYSVSREKKERFSLILESASTNQTSMYLCASSLSQPQHFGDGTRLSIL.

The rearrangement uses TRBV10-3 and TRBJ2-3, with TRBD2 matching over 13 bases. CDR3 length: 17 residues. Trimming at V came to 1 base and at J to 4 bases, leaving 5 bases not matched to a gene. CDR1 is ENHRY and CDR2 is SYGVKD in the germline V gene. Here the CDR3 DNA reads TGTGCCATCAGTGAGTGGGATGGACTAGCGGGAGCAGATACGCAGTATTTT. Its translation is CAISEWDGLAGADTQYF.

The V call is TRBV29-1, the J call TRBJ1-2, with 7 bases fitting TRBD1. The trim removed 8 bases at V and 8 bases at J, leaving 11 bases unmatched. In germline, CDR1 is SQVTM, CDR2 ANQGSEA. There are 12 residues in the CDR3. CDR3 bases: TGCAGCACCCTGACAGGGATAGGCGGCTACACCTTC. Protein: CSTLTGIGGYTF. The whole variable domain, remainder taken from reference TRBV29-1 and TRBJ1-2, is SAVISQKPSRDICQRGTSLTIQCQVDSQVTMMFWYRQQPGQSLTLIATANQGSEATYESGFVIDKFPISRPNLTFSTLTVSNMSPEDSSIYLCSTLTGIGGYTFGSGTRLTVV.

The J gene is TRBJ2-3, the V gene TRBV2; 8 bases match TRBD1. Germline loops: CDR1 SNHLY, CDR2 FYNNEI. The CDR3 sequence is 14 residues long. The ends lost 6 bases at V and 6 bases at J; junction bases unmatched: 8. The CDR3 DNA reads as TGTGCCAGCAGGGTCAGACAGGGGTTGGATACGCAGTATTTT. Its protein product is CASRVRQGLDTQYF.

The CDR3 sequence: CASSLGQNNEKLFF. CDR3 nucleotide sequence: TGCGCCAGCAGCTTGGGACAGAATAATGAAAAACTGTTTTTT. The chain couples TRBV5-1 to TRBJ1-4; D may be TRBD1 (5 bases). CDR1 and CDR2 from the germline V gene are SGHRS and YFSETQ. V lost 0 bases, J lost 4 bases, and 7 bases lay in between. CDR3 length: 14 residues.

J is TRBJ1-5 and V is TRBV27; D is uncertain. The CDR3 length is 15 residues. Germline V lookup: CDR1 MNHEY, CDR2 SMNVEV (reference sequence). Trimming removed 5 bases from V and 3 bases from J, with 14 bases in between. DNA of the CDR3: TGTGCCAGCAGTGAGAGGACTTTACTCAATCAGCCCCAGCATTTT. Its translation is CASSERTLLNQPQHF.

The chain employs TRBV11-2 and TRBJ2-3; 16 nucleotides agree with TRBD2. The ends lost 3 bases at V and 8 bases at J; junction bases unmatched: 5. The CDR3 has 16 residues. CDR1 and CDR2 from the germline V gene are SGHAT and FQNNGV. CDR3 DNA sequence: TGTGCCAGCAGCTTGGGACTAGCGGGAGGGCAGGGTACGCAGTATTTT. It encodes CASSLGLAGGQGTQYF.

This chain links TRBV11-2 with TRBJ1-1; 7 bases map to TRBD1. V lost 5 bases and J lost 3; bases outside the gene matches: 6. CDR1 and CDR2 (germline): SGHAT, FQNNGV. The CDR3 runs 14 residues. This CDR3 reads CASSTRDSDTEAFF. Here the CDR3 DNA reads TGTGCCAGCAGCACTCGGGACAGCGACACTGAAGCTTTCTTT.

The rearrangement joins TRBV19 to TRBJ2-7; 8 bases align to TRBD2. The germline gives CDR1 LNHDA, CDR2 SQIVND (reference sequence). V lost 4 bases to trimming and J lost 0 bases; unmatched junction nucleotides: 11. This CDR3 has 17 residues. The CDR3 reads CASSTAGGGLLSYEQYF. The CDR3 nucleotides are TGTGCCAGTAGTACCGCCGGGGGGGGCCTCCTCTCCTACGAGCAGTACTTC.